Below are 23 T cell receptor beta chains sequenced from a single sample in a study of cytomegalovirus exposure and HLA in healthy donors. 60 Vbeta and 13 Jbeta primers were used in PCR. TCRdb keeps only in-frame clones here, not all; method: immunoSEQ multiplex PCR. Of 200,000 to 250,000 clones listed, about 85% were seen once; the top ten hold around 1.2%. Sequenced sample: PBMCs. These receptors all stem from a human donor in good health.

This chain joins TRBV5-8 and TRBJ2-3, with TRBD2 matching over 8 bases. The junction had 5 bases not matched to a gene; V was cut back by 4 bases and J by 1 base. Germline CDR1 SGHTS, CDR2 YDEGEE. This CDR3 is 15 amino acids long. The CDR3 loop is CASSPAAGGTDTQYF. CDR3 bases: TGTGCCAGCAGCCCGGCAGCGGGAGGCACAGATACGCAGTATTTT.

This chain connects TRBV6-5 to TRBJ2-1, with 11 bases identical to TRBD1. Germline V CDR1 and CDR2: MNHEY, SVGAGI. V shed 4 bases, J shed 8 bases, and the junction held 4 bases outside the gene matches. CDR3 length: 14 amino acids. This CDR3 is CASSSWTGGYEQFF. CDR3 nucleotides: TGTGCCAGCAGTTCGTGGACAGGGGGCTATGAGCAGTTCTTC.

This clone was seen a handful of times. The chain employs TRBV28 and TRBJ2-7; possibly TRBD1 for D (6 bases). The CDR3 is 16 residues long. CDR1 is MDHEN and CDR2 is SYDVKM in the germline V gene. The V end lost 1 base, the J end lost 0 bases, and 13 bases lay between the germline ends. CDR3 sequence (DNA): TGTGCCAGCAGTTTATTAGAGGGGGAAAGCTCCTACGAGCAGTACTTC. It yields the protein CASSLLEGESSYEQYF.

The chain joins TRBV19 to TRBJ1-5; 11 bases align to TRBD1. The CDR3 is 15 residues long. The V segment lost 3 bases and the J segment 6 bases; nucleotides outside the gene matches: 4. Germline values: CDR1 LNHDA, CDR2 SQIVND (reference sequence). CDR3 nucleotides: TGTGCCAGTAGTATCGGACAGGGGGCGGGTCAGCCCCAGCATTTT. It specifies CASSIGQGAGQPQHF.

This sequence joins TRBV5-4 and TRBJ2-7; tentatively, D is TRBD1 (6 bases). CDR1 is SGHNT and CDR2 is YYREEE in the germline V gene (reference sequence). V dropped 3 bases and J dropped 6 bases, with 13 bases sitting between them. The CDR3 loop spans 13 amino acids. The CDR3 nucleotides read TGTGCCAGCAGCTACCCAGGGGCATCCGAGCAGTACTTC. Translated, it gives CASSYPGASEQYF. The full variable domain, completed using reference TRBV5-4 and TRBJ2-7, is ETGVTQSPTHLIKTRGQQVTLRCSSQSGHNTVSWYQQALGQGPQFIFQYYREEENGRGNFPPRFSGLQFPNYSSELNVNALELDDSALYLCASSYPGASEQYFGPGTRLTVT.

The CDR3 protein is CASSNVSGRATDTDTQYF. In DNA, the CDR3 is TGTGCCAGCAGCAACGTCAGCGGGAGGGCCACAGACACAGATACGCAGTATTTT. J is TRBJ2-3 and V is TRBV21-1; TRBD2, the D gene given by the table, was not confirmed from the DNA. TRBV21-1 represents a pseudogene. The CDR3 is 18 amino acids.

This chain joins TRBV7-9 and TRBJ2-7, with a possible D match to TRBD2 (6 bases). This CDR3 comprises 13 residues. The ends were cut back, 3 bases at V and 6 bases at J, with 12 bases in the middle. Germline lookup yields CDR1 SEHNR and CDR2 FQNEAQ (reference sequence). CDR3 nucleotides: TGTGCCAGCAGCTTTGGCGGGGAACGCGAGCAGTACTTC. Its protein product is CASSFGGEREQYF.

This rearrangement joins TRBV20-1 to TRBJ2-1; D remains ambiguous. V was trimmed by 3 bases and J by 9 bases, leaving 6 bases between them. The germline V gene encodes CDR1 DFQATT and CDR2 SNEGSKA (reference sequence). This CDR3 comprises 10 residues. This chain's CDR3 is CSASPVEQFF. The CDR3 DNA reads TGCAGTGCTAGTCCGGTTGAGCAGTTCTTC.

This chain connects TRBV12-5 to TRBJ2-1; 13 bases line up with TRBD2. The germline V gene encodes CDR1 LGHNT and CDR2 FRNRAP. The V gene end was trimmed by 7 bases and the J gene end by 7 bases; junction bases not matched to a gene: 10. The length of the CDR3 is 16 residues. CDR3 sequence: CASAHGLAGVGNEQFF. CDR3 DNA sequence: TGTGCTAGTGCGCATGGACTAGCGGGAGTAGGTAATGAGCAGTTCTTC.

In DNA, the CDR3 is TGTGCCAGCAGCTTAATGGTTTTAGCGGATGAGCAGTTCTTC. Its protein is CASSLMVLADEQFF. The V gene is TRBV7-2, the J gene TRBJ2-1; TRBD2 is a possible D gene (6 bases). There are 14 residues in the CDR3. The V gene's germline CDR1 is SGHTA and CDR2 FQGNSA. Trimming shortened V by 2 bases and J by 8 bases, and 13 bases separated the two germline ends.

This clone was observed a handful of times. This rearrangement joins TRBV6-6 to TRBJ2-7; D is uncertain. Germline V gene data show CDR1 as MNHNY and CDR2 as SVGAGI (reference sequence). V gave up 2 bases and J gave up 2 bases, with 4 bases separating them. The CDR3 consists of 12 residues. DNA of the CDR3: TGTGCCAGCAGTTACGGGCCCTACGAGCAGTACTTC. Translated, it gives CASSYGPYEQYF.

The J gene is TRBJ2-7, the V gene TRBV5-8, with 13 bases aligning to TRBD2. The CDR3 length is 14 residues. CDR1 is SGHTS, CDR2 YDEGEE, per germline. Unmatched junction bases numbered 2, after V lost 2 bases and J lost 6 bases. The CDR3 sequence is CASSLGLAGAEQYF. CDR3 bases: TGTGCCAGCAGCTTAGGACTAGCGGGAGCCGAGCAGTACTTC.

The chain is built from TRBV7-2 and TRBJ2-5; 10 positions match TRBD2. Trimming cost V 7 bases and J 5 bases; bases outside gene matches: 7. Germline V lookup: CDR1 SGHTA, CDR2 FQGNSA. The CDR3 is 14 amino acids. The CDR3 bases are TGTGCCAGCATCCAACTAGCGGGACGGGAGACCCAGTACTTC. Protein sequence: CASIQLAGRETQYF.

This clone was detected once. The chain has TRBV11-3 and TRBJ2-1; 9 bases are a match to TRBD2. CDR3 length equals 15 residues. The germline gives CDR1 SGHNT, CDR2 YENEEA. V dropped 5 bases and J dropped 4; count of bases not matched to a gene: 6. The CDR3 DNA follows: TGTGCCAGCAGCGAGCGACTAGCGGTGTACAATGAGCAGTTCTTC. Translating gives CASSERLAVYNEQFF. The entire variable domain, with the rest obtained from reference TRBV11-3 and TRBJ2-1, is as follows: EAGVVQSPRYKIIEKKQPVAFWCNPISGHNTLYWYLQNLGQGPELLIRYENEEAVDDSQLPKDRFSAERLKGVDSTLKIQPAELGDSAVYLCASSERLAVYNEQFFGPGTRLTVL.

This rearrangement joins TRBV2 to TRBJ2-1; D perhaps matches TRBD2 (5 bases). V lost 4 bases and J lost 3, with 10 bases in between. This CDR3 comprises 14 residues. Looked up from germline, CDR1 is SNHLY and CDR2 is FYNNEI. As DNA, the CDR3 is TGTGCCAGCAGTGTCAACGAGGGCTACAATGAGCAGTTCTTC. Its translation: CASSVNEGYNEQFF.

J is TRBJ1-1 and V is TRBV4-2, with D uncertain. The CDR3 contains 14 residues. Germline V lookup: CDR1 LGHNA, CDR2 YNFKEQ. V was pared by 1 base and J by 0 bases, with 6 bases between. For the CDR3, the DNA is TGTGCCAGCAGCCAAGCACTTGTGAACACTGAAGCTTTCTTT. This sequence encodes CASSQALVNTEAFF.

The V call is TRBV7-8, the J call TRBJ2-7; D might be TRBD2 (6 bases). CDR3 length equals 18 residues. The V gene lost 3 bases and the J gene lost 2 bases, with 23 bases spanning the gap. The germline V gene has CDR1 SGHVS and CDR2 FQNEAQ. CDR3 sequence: CASSLAGRGGINTYEQYF. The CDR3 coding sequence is TGTGCCAGCAGCTTGGCGGGAAGGGGCGGGATAAACACCTACGAGCAGTACTTC. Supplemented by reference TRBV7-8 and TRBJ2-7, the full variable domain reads GAGVSQSPRYKVAKRGQDVALRCDPISGHVSLFWYQQALGQGPEFLTYFQNEAQLDKSGLPSDRFFAERPEGSVSTLKIQRTQQEDSAVYLCASSLAGRGGINTYEQYFGPGTRLTVT.

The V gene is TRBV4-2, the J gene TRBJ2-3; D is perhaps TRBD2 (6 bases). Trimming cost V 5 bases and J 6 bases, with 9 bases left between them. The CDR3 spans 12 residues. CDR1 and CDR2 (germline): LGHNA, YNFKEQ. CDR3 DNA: TGTGCCAGCAGCTTCCGGGGGGATACGCAGTATTTT. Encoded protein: CASSFRGDTQYF.

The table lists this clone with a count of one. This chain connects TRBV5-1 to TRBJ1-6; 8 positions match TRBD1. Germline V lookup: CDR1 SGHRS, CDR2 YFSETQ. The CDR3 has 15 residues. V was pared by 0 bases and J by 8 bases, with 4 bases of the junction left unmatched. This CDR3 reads CASSLGTGPDSPLHF. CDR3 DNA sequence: TGCGCCAGCAGCTTGGGGACAGGGCCCGATTCACCCCTCCACTTT.

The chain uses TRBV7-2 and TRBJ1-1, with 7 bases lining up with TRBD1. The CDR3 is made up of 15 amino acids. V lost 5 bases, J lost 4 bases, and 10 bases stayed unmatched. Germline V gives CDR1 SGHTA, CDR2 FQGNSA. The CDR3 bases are TGTGCCAGCAGCCCATCAGGGGGGCGGGCCACTGAAGCTTTCTTT. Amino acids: CASSPSGGRATEAFF.

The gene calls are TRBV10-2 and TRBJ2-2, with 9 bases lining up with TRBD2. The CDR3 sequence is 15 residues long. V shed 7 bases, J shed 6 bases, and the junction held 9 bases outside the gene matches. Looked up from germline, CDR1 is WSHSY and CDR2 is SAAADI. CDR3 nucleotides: TGCGCCAGCATGGCCCTAGCGGGATTGCCCGGGGAGCTGTTTTTT. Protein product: CASMALAGLPGELFF.

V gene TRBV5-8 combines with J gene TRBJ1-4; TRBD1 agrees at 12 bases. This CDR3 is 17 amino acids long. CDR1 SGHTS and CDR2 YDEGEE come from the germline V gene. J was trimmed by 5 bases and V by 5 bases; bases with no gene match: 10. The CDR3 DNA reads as TGTGCCAGCAGTCGCGGGACAGGGGGCTTGATGAATGAAAAACTGTTTTTT. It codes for CASSRGTGGLMNEKLFF.

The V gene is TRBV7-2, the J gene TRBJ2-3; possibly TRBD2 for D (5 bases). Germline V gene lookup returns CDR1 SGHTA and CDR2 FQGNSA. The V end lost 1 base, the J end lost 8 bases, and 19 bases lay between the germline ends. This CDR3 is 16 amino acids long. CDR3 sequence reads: CASSLDSAGGRFTQYF. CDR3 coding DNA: TGTGCCAGCAGCTTAGATTCGGCGGGTGGACGTTTTACGCAGTATTTT.